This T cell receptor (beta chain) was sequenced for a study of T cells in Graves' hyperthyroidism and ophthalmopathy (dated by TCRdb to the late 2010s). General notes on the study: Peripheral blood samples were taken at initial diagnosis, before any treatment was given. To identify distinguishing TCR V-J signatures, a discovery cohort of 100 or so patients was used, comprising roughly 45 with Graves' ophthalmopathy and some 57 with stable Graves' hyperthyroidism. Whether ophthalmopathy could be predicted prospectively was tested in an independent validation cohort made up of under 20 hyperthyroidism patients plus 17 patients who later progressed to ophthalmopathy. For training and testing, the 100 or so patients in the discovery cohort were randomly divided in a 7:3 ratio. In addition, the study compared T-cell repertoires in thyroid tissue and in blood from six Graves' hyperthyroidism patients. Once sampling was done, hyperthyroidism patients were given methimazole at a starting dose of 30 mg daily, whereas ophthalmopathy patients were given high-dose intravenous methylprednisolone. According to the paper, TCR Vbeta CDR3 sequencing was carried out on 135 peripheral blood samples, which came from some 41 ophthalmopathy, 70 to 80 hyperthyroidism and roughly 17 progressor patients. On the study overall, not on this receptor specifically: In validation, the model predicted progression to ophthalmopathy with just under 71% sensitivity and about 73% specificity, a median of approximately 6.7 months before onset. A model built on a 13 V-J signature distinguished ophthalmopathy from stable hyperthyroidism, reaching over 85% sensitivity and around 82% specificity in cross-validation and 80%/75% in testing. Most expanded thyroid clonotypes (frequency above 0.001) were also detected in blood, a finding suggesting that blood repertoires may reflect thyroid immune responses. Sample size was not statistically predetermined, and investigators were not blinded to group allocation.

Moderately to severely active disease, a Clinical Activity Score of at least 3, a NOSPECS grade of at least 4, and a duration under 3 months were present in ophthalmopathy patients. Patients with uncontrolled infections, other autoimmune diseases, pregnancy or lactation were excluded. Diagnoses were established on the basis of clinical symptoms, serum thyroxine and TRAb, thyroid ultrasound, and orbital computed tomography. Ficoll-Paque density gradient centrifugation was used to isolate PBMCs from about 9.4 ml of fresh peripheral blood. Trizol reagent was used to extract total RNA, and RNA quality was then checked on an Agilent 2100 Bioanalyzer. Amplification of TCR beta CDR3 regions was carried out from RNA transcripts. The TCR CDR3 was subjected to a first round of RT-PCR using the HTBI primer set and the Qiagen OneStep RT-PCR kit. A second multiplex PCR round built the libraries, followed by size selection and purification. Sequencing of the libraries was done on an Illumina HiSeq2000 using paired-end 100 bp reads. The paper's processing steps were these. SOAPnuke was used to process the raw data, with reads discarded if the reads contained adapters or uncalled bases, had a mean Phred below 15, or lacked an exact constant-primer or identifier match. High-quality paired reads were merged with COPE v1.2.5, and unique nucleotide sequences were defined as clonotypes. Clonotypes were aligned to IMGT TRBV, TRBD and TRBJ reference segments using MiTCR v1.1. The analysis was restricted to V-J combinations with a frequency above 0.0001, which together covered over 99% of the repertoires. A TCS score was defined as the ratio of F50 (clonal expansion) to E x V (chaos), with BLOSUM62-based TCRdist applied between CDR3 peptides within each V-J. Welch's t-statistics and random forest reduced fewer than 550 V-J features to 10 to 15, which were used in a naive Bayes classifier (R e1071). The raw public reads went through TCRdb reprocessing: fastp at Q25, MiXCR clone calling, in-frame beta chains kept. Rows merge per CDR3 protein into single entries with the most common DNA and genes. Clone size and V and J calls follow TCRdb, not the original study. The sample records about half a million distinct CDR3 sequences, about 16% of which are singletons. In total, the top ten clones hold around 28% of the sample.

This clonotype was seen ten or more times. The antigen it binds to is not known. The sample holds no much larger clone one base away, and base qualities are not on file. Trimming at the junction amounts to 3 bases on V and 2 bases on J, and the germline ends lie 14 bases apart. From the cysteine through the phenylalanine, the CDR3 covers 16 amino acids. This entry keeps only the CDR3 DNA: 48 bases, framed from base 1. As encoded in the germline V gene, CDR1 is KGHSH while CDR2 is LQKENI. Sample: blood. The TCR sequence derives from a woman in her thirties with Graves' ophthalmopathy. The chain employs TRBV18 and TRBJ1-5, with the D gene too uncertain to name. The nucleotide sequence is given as TGTGCCAGCTCACCGCTTATGGCCCCGGGCAATCAGCCCCAGCATTTT. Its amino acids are CASSPLMAPGNQPQHF.